These T cell receptor beta chains were read from a single sample in a study of neurological immune-mediated disorders. TCRdb used MiXCR to reprocess the 5' RACE reads, holding one entry per CDR3 protein. The table lists about 80,000 distinct CDR3 sequences, about 5.6% of them singletons. Sequences were obtained from PBMCs. All receptors come from an older woman with multiple sclerosis. CDR3s include the opening cysteine and the closing phenylalanine or tryptophan. A D gene is named only where the DNA matches it firmly. Rows give clone size only sometimes, using once, few, many, or a class for an expanded clone.

clone_size d_call j_call v_call cdr3_aa cdr3_nt
- - TRBJ1-2 TRBV30 CAWSVGGGDGYTF TGTGCCTGGAGTGTTGGGGGGGGAGATGGCTACACCTTC
many - TRBJ1-4 TRBV5-1 CASSSGRGTNEKLFF TGCGCCAGCAGCTCCGGACGCGGAACTAATGAAAAACTGTTTTTT
many - TRBJ2-5 TRBV12-3/TRBV12-4 CASSFLHPQEGKTQYF TGTGCCAGCAGTTTTCTTCACCCCCAAGAGGGGAAGACCCAGTACTTC
few TRBD2 TRBJ2-1 TRBV7-9 CASSRPMGTSGGSVQLF TGTGCCAGCAGCCGTCCGATGGGGACTAGCGGGGGGTCCGTCCAGCTCTTC
many - TRBJ2-1 TRBV6-5 CAAAGAQYNEQFF TGTGCCGCGGCGGGGGCCCAATACAATGAGCAGTTCTTC
many - TRBJ1-1 TRBV29-1 CSVDIIRGTEAFF TGCAGCGTTGACATCATAAGGGGCACTGAAGCTTTCTTT
many - TRBJ1-5 TRBV6-5 CASSTLTDQPQHF TGTGCCAGCAGTACTCTCACGGATCAGCCCCAGCATTTT
few TRBD2 TRBJ2-5 TRBV6-2/TRBV6-3 CASSYWLAGIQETQYF TGTGCCAGCAGTTACTGGCTAGCGGGGATTCAAGAGACCCAGTACTTC
many - TRBJ2-7 TRBV20-1 CSPDIAADEQYF TGCAGTCCAGACATAGCCGCTGACGAGCAGTACTTC
many - TRBJ1-2 TRBV5-1 CASSLEVRDGYTF TGCGCCAGCAGCTTGGAGGTACGAGACGGCTACACCTTC
many - TRBJ2-1 TRBV25-1 CASSSPGTETYNEQFF TGTGCCAGCAGTTCTCCCGGTACAGAAACTTACAATGAGCAGTTCTTC
many - TRBJ2-7 TRBV5-1 CASSLVQKATYEQYF TGCGCCAGCAGCTTGGTCCAGAAAGCCACCTACGAGCAGTACTTC
many - TRBJ2-3 TRBV5-1 CASSLGSGLDADTQYF TGCGCCAGCAGCTTGGGTTCCGGTTTGGACGCAGATACGCAGTATTTT
many - TRBJ2-2 TRBV11-2 CASRRGSGSNGELFF TGTGCCAGCAGGAGAGGGTCAGGGAGTAACGGGGAGCTGTTTTTT
many - TRBJ1-4 TRBV5-1 CASSLGGRSTEKLFF TGCGCCAGCAGCTTGGGGGGACGGAGTACTGAAAAACTGTTTTTT
many - TRBJ2-5 TRBV7-2 CASSISGYGETQYF TGTGCCAGCAGCATTAGCGGCTACGGAGAGACCCAGTACTTC
many TRBD2 TRBJ2-1 TRBV29-1 CSVERTSGYNEQFF TGCAGCGTTGAGCGGACTAGCGGTTACAATGAGCAGTTCTTC
many - TRBJ1-3 TRBV28 CASRLDGGNTIYF TGTGCCAGCAGGCTGGACGGTGGAAACACCATATATTTT
few - TRBJ2-3 TRBV12-3/TRBV12-4 CASRPTSTDTQYF TGTGCCAGCAGGCCAACTTCCACAGATACGCAGTATTTT
few - TRBJ1-1 TRBV10-1 CASRAGVVGTEAFF TGCGCCAGCAGGGCAGGGGTGGTGGGCACTGAAGCTTTCTTT
many - TRBJ1-3 TRBV7-8 CASSIQSRNTIYF TGTGCCAGCAGCATTCAATCACGAAACACCATATATTTT
many TRBD2 TRBJ2-1 TRBV18 CASSPSVSGGRNEQFF TGTGCCAGCTCACCCTCGGTTAGCGGGGGGAGAAATGAGCAGTTCTTC
many TRBD1 TRBJ1-1 TRBV9 CASRPGQSAEAFF TGTGCCAGCAGGCCGGGACAGTCGGCTGAAGCTTTCTTT
many - TRBJ1-1 TRBV20-1 CSASGQENTEAFF TGCAGTGCTAGTGGCCAGGAGAACACTGAAGCTTTCTTT
many - TRBJ2-7 TRBV7-8 CASSLRGSPRIEQYF TGTGCCAGCAGCTTAAGGGGCAGCCCCCGCATCGAGCAGTACTTC
many TRBD1 TRBJ2-4 TRBV3-1 CASSPRSGTGSDIQYF TGTGCCAGCAGCCCCCGGTCGGGGACAGGGTCCGACATTCAGTACTTC
many - TRBJ2-7 TRBV5-1 CASSLLGSPYEQYF TGCGCCAGCAGCTTGCTCGGATCCCCCTACGAGCAGTACTTC
many TRBD1 TRBJ2-3 TRBV5-1 CASSLGTGLSTDTQYF TGCGCCAGCAGCTTGGGGACAGGGCTTAGCACAGATACGCAGTATTTT
many - TRBJ2-3 TRBV7-9 CASSLRTDTQYF TGTGCCAGCAGCCTACGGACAGATACGCAGTATTTT
many TRBD1 TRBJ1-2 TRBV5-5 CASGTGGNYGYTF TGTGCCAGCGGGACAGGGGGTAACTATGGCTACACCTTC
many TRBD1 TRBJ2-5 TRBV5-1 CASTSGTGIFQETQYF TGCGCCAGCACCTCCGGGACAGGGATTTTTCAAGAGACCCAGTACTTC
many - TRBJ1-5 TRBV5-1 CASSLGQNQPQHF TGCGCCAGCAGCTTGGGTCAGAATCAGCCCCAGCATTTT
many - TRBJ2-7 TRBV7-6 CASSLRWGSEQYF TGTGCCAGCAGTTTACGGTGGGGTTCCGAGCAGTACTTC
- - TRBJ2-3 TRBV5-1 CASSRARAGSTDTQYF TGCGCCAGCAGCCGGGCGAGGGCGGGTAGCACAGATACGCAGTATTTT
many - TRBJ2-7 TRBV3-1 CASSSRTRLYEQYF TGTGCCAGCAGCTCACGGACGAGACTCTACGAGCAGTACTTC
many - TRBJ2-5 TRBV5-1 CASTQGAVQETQYF TGCGCCAGCACCCAAGGGGCGGTACAAGAGACCCAGTACTTC
many TRBD1 TRBJ2-2 TRBV6-4 CASSDRTGWAGELFF TGTGCCAGCAGTGACCGGACAGGTTGGGCCGGGGAGCTGTTTTTT
many TRBD1 TRBJ2-1 TRBV5-1 CASSTVQGNEQFF TGCGCCAGCAGCACCGTACAGGGGAATGAGCAGTTCTTC
many TRBD2 TRBJ2-7 TRBV4-1 CASSLGLSDSGLTYEQYF TGCGCCAGCAGCTTAGGTTTGAGTGATAGCGGGCTTACCTACGAGCAGTACTTC
many - TRBJ1-1 TRBV7-2 CASSLQPTRLNTEAFF TGTGCCAGCAGCTTACAGCCTACAAGGCTGAACACTGAAGCTTTCTTT
few - TRBJ2-1 TRBV6-1 CASNVPDNEQFF TGTGCCAGCAATGTGCCTGACAATGAGCAGTTCTTC
many - TRBJ2-3 TRBV7-9 CASSLAATVFDITDTQYF TGTGCCAGCAGCTTAGCAGCTACGGTTTTTGATATCACAGATACGCAGTATTTT
many TRBD1 TRBJ1-5 TRBV7-2 CASSSDREQPQHF TGTGCCAGCAGCTCGGACAGGGAACAGCCCCAGCATTTT
many TRBD1 TRBJ2-2 TRBV5-5 CASSPPGRGHTGELFF TGTGCCAGCAGCCCCCCGGGTAGGGGGCACACCGGGGAGCTGTTTTTT
many - TRBJ2-5 TRBV5-1 CASSSAQETQYF TGCGCCAGCAGCTCCGCCCAAGAGACCCAGTACTTC
many TRBD2 TRBJ2-1 TRBV7-8 CASSLSGTSSNEQFF TGTGCCAGCAGCTTATCAGGGACTAGTTCCAATGAGCAGTTCTTC